The rows below give T cell receptor beta chains drawn from one sample of a study of CD8 T cells in ankylosing spondylitis. TCRdb re-called the 5' RACE reads through MiXCR, storing one row per CDR3 protein. The repertoire has hundreds of thousands of distinct CDR3 sequences, 12% of them found once; the top ten carry roughly 0.51%. Sequencing was done on a sample of blood, either unsorted or a sorted T cell fraction (not recorded which). These receptors all stem from a male donor with ankylosing spondylitis. Each CDR3 is given with its conserved first and last residue. A D gene is named only where the DNA matches it firmly. Rows may omit the clone size; those that give it use once, few, many or a size class.

TRBJ2-1 TRBV12-3/TRBV12-4 - - CASTGVVTSYNEQFF TGTGCCAGCACGGGGGTGGTGACAAGTTACAATGAGCAGTTCTTC
TRBJ1-1 TRBV7-9 - - CASSLPGTRNTEAFF TGTGCCAGCAGCTTACCCGGGACACGGAACACTGAAGCTTTCTTT
TRBJ2-7 TRBV2 few - CASSDRWEQYF TGTGCCAGCTCGGATCGGTGGGAGCAGTACTTC
TRBJ2-2 TRBV7-3 - - CASSLMLGANTGELFF TGTGCCAGCAGCTTAATGCTGGGGGCGAACACCGGGGAGCTGTTTTTT
TRBJ1-1 TRBV18 - TRBD1 CASSPGQGALTEAFF TGTGCCAGCTCACCCGGACAGGGTGCCCTCACTGAAGCTTTCTTT
TRBJ2-2 TRBV20-1 - TRBD1 CSAMTGTTGELFF TGCAGTGCTATGACAGGGACCACCGGGGAGCTGTTTTTT
TRBJ1-1 TRBV10-1 few - CASSDVGIGNTEAFF TGCGCCAGCAGTGATGTGGGAATTGGGAACACTGAAGCTTTCTTT
TRBJ2-5 TRBV7-9 few - CASSLRQDLETQYF TGTGCCAGCAGCTTAAGACAGGATTTGGAGACCCAGTACTTC
TRBJ2-7 TRBV10-3 many TRBD1 CATRQGRGEQYF TGTGCCACCCGACAGGGCCGTGGTGAGCAGTACTTC
TRBJ2-3 TRBV7-2 few - CASSNGRGTDTQYF TGTGCCAGCAGCAACGGACGGGGCACAGATACGCAGTATTTT
TRBJ2-1 TRBV7-7 - TRBD2 CASSKLPGTSGSDEQFF TGTGCCAGCAGCAAACTTCCCGGGACTAGCGGGAGTGATGAGCAGTTCTTC
TRBJ1-5 TRBV20-1 many TRBD1 CSASGWGQRQPQHF TGCAGTGCTAGTGGTTGGGGACAGCGTCAGCCCCAGCATTTT
TRBJ1-2 TRBV4-3 - - CASSQELSWVYLYGYTF TGCGCCAGCAGCCAAGAGCTTAGTTGGGTTTACCTCTATGGCTACACCTTC
TRBJ2-1 TRBV5-1 - - CASSLMMGEQFF TGCGCCAGCAGCTTGATGATGGGTGAGCAGTTCTTC
TRBJ2-7 TRBV7-2 - - CASSLYSSFSYEQYF TGTGCCAGCAGCTTATACTCCTCCTTCTCCTACGAGCAGTACTTC
TRBJ2-1 TRBV11-3 - - CASSLDLATFEQFF TGTGCCAGCAGCTTAGATCTGGCGACGTTTGAGCAGTTCTTC
TRBJ1-6 TRBV16 - - CASSQSSNRPLHF TGTGCCAGCAGCCAATCCTCCAATCGGCCCCTCCACTTT
TRBJ2-3 TRBV18 - - CASLSGSILGSDTQYF TGTGCCAGCTTGTCCGGCTCAATTTTGGGGTCAGATACGCAGTATTTT
TRBJ2-1 TRBV20-1 - TRBD2 CCARGLTSGDYNEQFF TGCTGTGCTAGAGGCCTGACTAGCGGGGACTACAATGAGCAGTTCTTC
TRBJ2-5 TRBV5-1 many - CASSLAGLLETQYF TGCGCCAGCAGCTTGGCGGGACTCTTGGAGACCCAGTACTTC
TRBJ2-5 TRBV24-1 - TRBD1 CATSDPRGTGVMETQYF TGTGCCACCAGTGATCCGCGCGGGACAGGGGTCATGGAGACCCAGTACTTC
TRBJ2-1 TRBV28 - - CASSFPRLLRSYNEQFF TGTGCCAGCAGTTTCCCTCGACTACTACGCTCCTACAATGAGCAGTTCTTC
TRBJ1-6 TRBV6-1 - TRBD1 CASSQGQGGGSPLHF TGTGCCAGCAGCCAAGGACAGGGAGGTGGGTCACCCCTCCACTTT
TRBJ1-3 TRBV5-1 - - CASSLTNNGNTIYF TGCGCCAGCAGCTTGACCAATAACGGAAACACCATATATTTT
TRBJ2-7 TRBV28 - - CASSQWTGGSDEQYF TGTGCCAGCAGTCAATGGACAGGAGGGTCGGACGAGCAGTACTTC
TRBJ2-3 TRBV5-1 few - CASSLVSIVGDTQYF TGCGCCAGCAGCTTGGTGTCTATTGTTGGAGATACGCAGTATTTT
TRBJ2-5 TRBV7-2 - - CASSLALLVGGWDPQYF TGTGCCAGCAGCTTAGCGTTATTAGTGGGGGGATGGGACCCCCAGTACTTC
TRBJ2-1 TRBV20-1 - - CSAGSGFF TGCAGTGCCGGGAGTGGTTTCTTC
TRBJ2-3 TRBV4-2 many - CASSQPGTTSTDTQYF TGTGCCAGCAGCCAACCCGGGACAACTAGCACAGATACGCAGTATTTT
TRBJ1-1 TRBV10-3 - - CAISDGGRGNTEAFF TGTGCCATCAGTGACGGGGGTCGGGGGAACACTGAAGCTTTCTTT
TRBJ2-2 TRBV4-3 - - CASSPRQRHTGELFF TGCGCCAGCAGCCCGCGGCAGAGACACACCGGGGAGCTGTTTTTT
TRBJ1-2 TRBV18 - TRBD1 CASSPRDRSSYGYTF TGTGCCAGCTCACCACGGGACAGGTCCTCCTATGGCTACACCTTC
TRBJ1-2 TRBV28 - TRBD1 CASVDRGGYTF TGTGCCAGCGTAGACAGGGGTGGCTACACCTTC
TRBJ2-7 TRBV28 many TRBD1 CASSPTGDTYEQYF TGTGCCAGCAGTCCCACAGGGGATACCTACGAGCAGTACTTC
TRBJ2-7 TRBV6-2/TRBV6-3 few - CASSYRPETYEQYF TGTGCCAGCAGTTACAGGCCAGAAACCTACGAGCAGTACTTC
TRBJ1-2 TRBV20-1 many - CSARDSPYGYTF TGCAGTGCTAGAGACAGTCCCTATGGCTACACCTTC
TRBJ1-1 TRBV20-1 - - CSASSYTDANTEAFF TGCAGTGCTAGCTCTTATACAGACGCGAACACTGAAGCTTTCTTT
TRBJ2-3 TRBV20-1 few TRBD2 CSAWDYQGSTDTQYF TGCAGTGCTTGGGACTATCAGGGTTCCACAGATACGCAGTATTTT
TRBJ1-3 TRBV9 few TRBD1 CASSVRQGNGNTIYF TGTGCCAGCAGCGTTCGACAGGGTAATGGAAACACCATATATTTT
TRBJ2-1 TRBV7-2 many - CASSPGPTAEQFF TGTGCCAGCAGCCCGGGACCTACCGCGGAGCAGTTCTTC
TRBJ2-1 TRBV5-4 - TRBD1 CASSLGQIKNEQFF TGTGCCAGCAGCCTGGGACAGATCAAAAATGAGCAGTTCTTC
TRBJ1-5 TRBV2 - - CVSSENGGGNQPQHF TGTGTCAGCAGTGAAAACGGGGGCGGCAATCAGCCCCAGCATTTT
TRBJ2-1 TRBV5-8 few TRBD2 CASSLLTSGGHDEQFF TGTGCCAGCAGCTTGTTGACTAGCGGGGGCCACGATGAGCAGTTCTTC
TRBJ2-7 TRBV20-1 - - CSASLRAISDYEQYF TGCAGTGCTAGTCTTCGGGCGATAAGCGACTACGAGCAGTACTTC
TRBJ2-2 TRBV20-1 - TRBD2 CSARPRLAGPGELFF TGCAGTGCTAGACCTCGACTAGCAGGTCCCGGGGAGCTGTTTTTT
TRBJ2-3 TRBV28 - TRBD2 CASSLPSGRAPDTQYF TGTGCCAGCAGTTTACCTAGCGGGAGGGCCCCAGATACGCAGTATTTT
TRBJ1-1 TRBV7-2 many - CASSEGEGRNTEAFF TGTGCCAGCAGCGAAGGTGAGGGACGGAACACTGAAGCTTTCTTT
TRBJ2-5 TRBV7-2 few - CASSLDYRGGETQYF TGTGCCAGCAGCTTGGACTACAGGGGGGGAGAGACCCAGTACTTC
TRBJ2-3 TRBV20-1 - - CSAPLLPTQYF TGCAGTGCTCCACTTCTACCTACGCAGTATTTT
TRBJ1-2 TRBV5-5 - TRBD1 CARSSTGWNYGYTF TGTGCCAGGAGCTCGACAGGGTGGAACTATGGCTACACCTTC
TRBJ2-5 TRBV7-3 many - CASSFLPQETQYF TGTGCCAGCAGCTTTCTCCCTCAAGAGACCCAGTACTTC
TRBJ2-7 TRBV7-2 many - CASSLVMNVYEQYF TGTGCCAGCAGCTTAGTAATGAATGTTTACGAGCAGTACTTC
TRBJ2-1 TRBV6-1 many TRBD2 CASGRETSAYNEQFF TGTGCCAGCGGTCGAGAGACTAGCGCCTACAATGAGCAGTTCTTC
TRBJ2-7 TRBV20-1 few - CSAMWQTSYEQYF TGCAGTGCTATGTGGCAGACCTCCTACGAGCAGTACTTC
TRBJ1-4 TRBV5-5 many - CASSPRTAPGEKLFF TGTGCCAGCAGCCCCCGGACGGCCCCAGGTGAAAAACTGTTTTTT